A selection of T cell receptor beta chains follows, all from one sample in a study of chemoradiotherapy in HPV16-positive cancers. TCRdb keeps only in-frame clones here, not all; method: immunoSEQ multiplex PCR. Of 8,000 to 10,000 clones listed, roughly 84% are singletons. This material consisted of tumor tissue, taken from a patient who underwent chemoradiotherapy. Receptors were obtained from a human donor with HPV-associated anogenital cancer. CDR3s leave out the opening cysteine and the closing phenylalanine or tryptophan. Some rows mark clone size as missing; the rest say once, few, many or name a class of expanded clone.

abundance: NA
v_gene: TRBV20-1
CDR3aa: SASDYGYT

abundance: NA
v_gene: TRBV28
CDR3aa: ASEGANYGYT

abundance: few
v_gene: TRBV19
CDR3aa: ASSIEGAYEQY

abundance: NA
v_gene: TRBV2
CDR3aa: ASSSPSYEQY

abundance: NA
v_gene: TRBV5-1
CDR3aa: ASSLGTGSGNTIY

abundance: NA
v_gene: TRBV6-1
CDR3aa: ASSALLGASTDTQY

abundance: NA
v_gene: TRBV28
CDR3aa: ASSLILAGDRGTDTQY

abundance: once
v_gene: TRBV7-6
CDR3aa: ASSFRGGNYEQY

abundance: once
v_gene: TRBV10-2
CDR3aa: ASSETGAPQGANYGYT

abundance: NA
v_gene: TRBV30
CDR3aa: AWSREGGYGYT

abundance: few
v_gene: TRBV12-1
CDR3aa: ASSFEWNQPQH

abundance: NA
v_gene: TRBV13
CDR3aa: ASSLLAESPTGELF

abundance: NA
v_gene: TRBV7-3
CDR3aa: ASSLIGTSSTGELF

abundance: NA
v_gene: TRBV6-5
CDR3aa: ASSAGDRVSDTQY

abundance: few
v_gene: TRBV6-1
CDR3aa: ASSAEGGYEQY

abundance: NA
v_gene: TRBV19
CDR3aa: ASSRKDRETQY

abundance: once
v_gene: TRBV14
CDR3aa: ASSPRVVSYEQY

abundance: once
v_gene: TRBV30
CDR3aa: AWGGRSTEAF

abundance: NA
v_gene: TRBV5-1
CDR3aa: ASSHSGENSPLH

abundance: NA
v_gene: TRBV29-1
CDR3aa: SVALRTRIYEQY

abundance: NA
v_gene: TRBV5-1
CDR3aa: ASSLSGTANTGELF

abundance: NA
v_gene: TRBV30
CDR3aa: AWSRGSSYEQY

abundance: NA
v_gene: TRBV5-6
CDR3aa: ASSLWQSGELF

abundance: NA
v_gene: TRBV6-4
CDR3aa: ASIIASGMVTDTQY

abundance: NA
v_gene: TRBV6-5
CDR3aa: ASSYSRKGYTGELF

abundance: NA
v_gene: TRBV30
CDR3aa: AWNGGSTDTQY

abundance: NA
v_gene: TRBV19
CDR3aa: ASSLTRGGYT

abundance: NA
v_gene: TRBV27
CDR3aa: ASSIKGGSTGELF

abundance: few
v_gene: TRBV19
CDR3aa: ASSRGAMGNQPQH

abundance: NA
v_gene: TRBV19
CDR3aa: ASSIGGSHNQPQH

abundance: NA
v_gene: TRBV30
CDR3aa: AWSRNDRHQETQY

abundance: NA
v_gene: TRBV7-9
CDR3aa: ASSFKGGPSYEQY

abundance: NA
v_gene: TRBV18
CDR3aa: ASSPVLGAEAF